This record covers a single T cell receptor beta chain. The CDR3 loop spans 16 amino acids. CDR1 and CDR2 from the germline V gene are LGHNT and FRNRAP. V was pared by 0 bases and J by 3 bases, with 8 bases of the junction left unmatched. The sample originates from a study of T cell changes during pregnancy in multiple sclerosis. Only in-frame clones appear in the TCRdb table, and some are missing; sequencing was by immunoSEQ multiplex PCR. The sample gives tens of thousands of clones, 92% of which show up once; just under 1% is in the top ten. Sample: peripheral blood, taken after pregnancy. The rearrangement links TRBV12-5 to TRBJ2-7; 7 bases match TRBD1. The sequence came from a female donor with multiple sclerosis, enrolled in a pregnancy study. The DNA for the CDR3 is TGTGCTAGTGGTTTGGTGGCAGGGGGAATGGTCTACGAGCAGTACTTC. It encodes CASGLVAGGMVYEQYF. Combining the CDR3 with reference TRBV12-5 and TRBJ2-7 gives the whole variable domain DARVTQTPRHKVTEMGQEVTMRCQPILGHNTVFWYRQTMMQGLELLAYFRNRAPLDDSGMPKDRFSAEMPDATLATLKIQPSEPRDSAVYFCASGLVAGGMVYEQYFGPGTRLTVT.